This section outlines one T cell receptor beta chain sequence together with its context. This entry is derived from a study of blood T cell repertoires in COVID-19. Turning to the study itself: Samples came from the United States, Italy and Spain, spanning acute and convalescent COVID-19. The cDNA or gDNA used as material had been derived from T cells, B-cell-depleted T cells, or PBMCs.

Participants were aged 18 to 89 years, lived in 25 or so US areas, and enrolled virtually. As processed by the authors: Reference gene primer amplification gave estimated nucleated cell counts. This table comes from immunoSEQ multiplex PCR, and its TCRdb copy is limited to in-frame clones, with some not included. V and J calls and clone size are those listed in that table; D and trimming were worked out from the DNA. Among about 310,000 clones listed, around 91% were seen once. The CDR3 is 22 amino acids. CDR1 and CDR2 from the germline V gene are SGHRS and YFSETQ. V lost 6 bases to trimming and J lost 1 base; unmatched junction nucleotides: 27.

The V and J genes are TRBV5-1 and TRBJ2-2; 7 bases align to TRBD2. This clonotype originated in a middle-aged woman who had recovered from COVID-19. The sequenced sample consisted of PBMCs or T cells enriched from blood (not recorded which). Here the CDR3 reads CASNHPSEREIFKKVNTGELFF. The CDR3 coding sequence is TGCGCCAGCAACCATCCTAGCGAGCGGGAAATTTTTAAGAAAGTGAACACCGGGGAGCTGTTTTTT.